Each of the 29 T cell receptor beta chains below was sequenced from the same sample in a study of OX40 agonist ivuxolimab in advanced cancers. TCRdb keeps only in-frame clones here, not all; method: immunoSEQ multiplex PCR. The sample has about 69,000 clones; approximately 90% are singletons. The sample here was CD4+ or CD8+ T cells sorted from blood, taken in a trial of the OX40 agonist ivuxolimab. These receptors were obtained from an adult with an advanced solid tumor such as melanoma, head and neck, liver or kidney cancer.

This clone was seen just once. V is TRBV19 and J is TRBJ1-5, with TRBD1 as a possible D gene (5 bases). V dropped 9 bases and J dropped 8 bases, with 14 bases sitting between them. This CDR3 has 12 amino acids. The germline gives CDR1 LNHDA, CDR2 SQIVND (reference sequence). The CDR3 is CASNTQGKPQHF. In DNA form, the CDR3 reads TGTGCCAGCAACACCCAGGGTAAGCCCCAGCATTTT.

CDR3 sequence reads: CASRAQLPVSGHQPQHF. The CDR3 DNA reads TGTGCCAGTAGGGCGCAACTCCCCGTTTCCGGTCATCAGCCCCAGCATTTT. This rearrangement joins TRBV19 to TRBJ1-5; D is ambiguous. V lost 6 bases to trimming and J lost 5 bases, with 23 bases between them. The CDR3 is 17 amino acids. The V gene's germline CDR1 is LNHDA and CDR2 SQIVND (reference sequence). The entire variable domain, with the rest obtained from reference TRBV19 and TRBJ1-5, is as follows: DGGITQSPKYLFRKEGQNVTLSCEQNLNHDAMYWYRQDPGQGLRLIYYSQIVNDFQKGDIAEGYSVSREKKESFPLTVTSAQKNPTAFYLCASRAQLPVSGHQPQHFGDGTRLSIL.

V gene TRBV7-9 combines with J gene TRBJ2-3; 7 nucleotides line up with TRBD2. The V gene's germline CDR1 is SEHNR and CDR2 FQNEAQ (reference sequence). J gave up 2 bases and V 2 bases, and 7 bases lay outside the gene matches. The length of the CDR3 is 16 residues. The chain's CDR3 is CASSLNGGRDTDTQYF. The CDR3 bases are TGTGCCAGCAGCTTAAACGGCGGGAGAGACACAGATACGCAGTATTTT.

The rearrangement links TRBV28 to TRBJ2-3; the D gene could be TRBD1 or TRBD2 (5 bases each). Per germline, CDR1 MDHEN and CDR2 SYDVKM. V was shortened by 3 bases and J by 4 bases, with 20 bases between the two germline ends. The CDR3 extends over 17 amino acids. In nucleotides, the CDR3 is TGTGCCAGCAGTTTCCCCTTTTGGGGAGAGGGGTCAGATACGCAGTATTTT. Translation gives CASSFPFWGEGSDTQYF.

A single count supports this clone. The genes are TRBV2 and TRBJ2-1; D gene uncertain. The CDR3 totals 16 residues. Deletions cut 7 bases from V and 2 bases from J, with 18 bases between. Looked up from germline, CDR1 is SNHLY and CDR2 is FYNNEI. The CDR3 protein is CASTQMDPQAYNEQFF. CDR3 in DNA: TGTGCCAGCACTCAAATGGACCCCCAAGCCTACAATGAGCAGTTCTTC.

This clone has only a few counts. Written as DNA, the CDR3 is TGTGCCAGTAGTTCTAGCGGGAGGGGCCTGGCTGAGCAGTTCTTC. It specifies CASSSSGRGLAEQFF. This chain uses TRBV19 with TRBJ2-1, with 12 nucleotides matching TRBD2. J gave up 9 bases and V 5 bases, and 8 bases lay outside the gene matches. CDR1 and CDR2 from the germline V gene are LNHDA and SQIVND (reference sequence). This CDR3 is 15 amino acids long.

The chain has TRBV2 and TRBJ2-4; the D is unclear. V lost 5 bases and J 8 bases, leaving 13 bases between the germline ends. The CDR3 sequence is 13 residues long. Germline-derived CDR1 and CDR2 are SNHLY and FYNNEI. In DNA, the CDR3 is TGTGCCAGCAGTCGAAACATGAAGGACATTCAGTACTTC. Translating it yields CASSRNMKDIQYF.

V and J are TRBV28 and TRBJ1-1; possible D gene TRBD1, 6 bases. Trimming removed 2 bases at V and 10 bases at J, with 8 bases between. There are 11 residues in the CDR3. Germline V gene lookup returns CDR1 MDHEN and CDR2 SYDVKM. CDR3 protein: CASSLTGRAFF. The DNA of the CDR3 is TGTGCCAGCAGTTTAACAGGGAGAGCTTTCTTT.

The genes are TRBV18 and TRBJ2-2; D unclear. CDR3 length: 13 amino acids. V shed 4 bases and J shed 1 base, with 4 bases lying between them. Germline V gene sequence: CDR1 KGHSH, CDR2 LQKENI. CDR3 nucleotides: TGTGCCAGCTCACGACAGAACACCGGGGAGCTGTTTTTT. Residues: CASSRQNTGELFF.

The chain recombines TRBV30 with TRBJ2-3; D perhaps matches TRBD1 (5 bases). CDR3 length: 13 residues. The germline V gene encodes CDR1 GTSNPN and CDR2 SVGIG (reference sequence). V lost 1 base, J lost 4 bases, and 9 bases lay in between. The CDR3: CAWSGGAADTQYF. DNA for the CDR3: TGTGCCTGGAGTGGTGGGGCAGCAGATACGCAGTATTTT. The variable domain in full, with the rest retrieved from reference TRBV30 and TRBJ2-3, is SQTIHQWPATLVQPVGSPLSLECTVEGTSNPNLYWYRQAAGRGLQLLFYSVGIGQISSEVPQNLSASRPQDRQFILSSKKLLLSDSGFYLCAWSGGAADTQYFGPGTRLTVL.

The sample holds one count of this clone. The V gene is TRBV5-1, the J gene TRBJ1-2; tentatively, D is TRBD1 (5 bases). Germline V gene lookup returns CDR1 SGHRS and CDR2 YFSETQ. The CDR3 totals 15 residues. V was pared by 5 bases and J by 8 bases, with 22 bases between. The CDR3 region has the DNA TGCGCCAGCAGGTCGGGGACGCCGGGCTTAGTCGGCTACACCTTC. Amino acids: CASRSGTPGLVGYTF.

Notes on this clone: Other DNA sequences within the sample encode an identical CDR3. The chain joins TRBV6-1 to TRBJ1-2, with D unresolved. Germline V gives CDR1 MNHNS, CDR2 SASEGT. Trimming shortened V by 3 bases and J by 4 bases, and 9 bases separated the two germline ends. The CDR3 loop spans 13 amino acids. In DNA form, the CDR3 reads TGTGCCAGCAGTGAGGGCCAATCCTATGGCTACACCTTC. This encodes CASSEGQSYGYTF.

The chain employs TRBV2 and TRBJ1-4, with 7 bases aligning to TRBD1. With V trimmed by 6 bases and J by 4 bases, 8 bases remained unmatched. Germline-derived CDR1 and CDR2 are SNHLY and FYNNEI. The length of the CDR3 is 15 residues. The CDR3 reads CASSGPGQINEKLFF. CDR3 sequence (DNA): TGTGCCAGCAGCGGACCGGGACAGATTAATGAAAAACTGTTTTTT. The variable domain in full, completed from reference TRBV2 and TRBJ1-4, reads EPEVTQTPSHQVTQMGQEVILRCVPISNHLYFYWYRQILGQKVEFLVSFYNNEISEKSEIFDDQFSVERPDGSNFTLKIRSTKLEDSAMYFCASSGPGQINEKLFFGSGTQLSVL.

This clone was seen just once. V and J are TRBV9 and TRBJ2-1; 8 positions agree with TRBD2. The trim removed 3 bases at V and 6 bases at J, leaving 5 bases unmatched. CDR3 length equals 14 residues. The germline V gene encodes CDR1 SGDLS and CDR2 YYNGEE. CDR3 protein: CASSGAGARNEQFF. CDR3 DNA sequence: TGTGCCAGCAGCGGAGCGGGAGCGCGCAATGAGCAGTTCTTC.

V and J are TRBV11-2 and TRBJ2-3, with D maybe TRBD2 (6 bases). Trimming removed 5 bases at V and 3 bases at J, with 21 bases between. The CDR3 covers 17 residues. The germline gives CDR1 SGHAT, CDR2 FQNNGV. The CDR3 coding sequence is TGTGCCAGCAGCGCCCGACGCCCGGCGGGGCGGACAGATACGCAGTATTTT. Protein: CASSARRPAGRTDTQYF.

In this sample, this clone turned up once. The rearrangement links TRBV7-2 to TRBJ2-7; D is undetermined. CDR3 size: 13 residues. V was pared by 4 bases and J by 2 bases, with 9 bases between. Per germline, CDR1 SGHTA and CDR2 FQGNSA. CDR3 in amino acids: CASSSRWAYEQYF. The CDR3 DNA sequence: TGTGCCAGCAGCTCCCGTTGGGCCTACGAGCAGTACTTC.

The V call is TRBV19, the J call TRBJ1-5, with unresolved D. This CDR3 is built from 16 residues. CDR1 LNHDA and CDR2 SQIVND come from the germline V gene (reference sequence). V lost 1 base and J lost 7, with 17 bases in between. CDR3 sequence reads: CASSIAWDHGMQPQHF. CDR3 nucleotides: TGTGCCAGTAGTATAGCTTGGGATCATGGGATGCAGCCCCAGCATTTT. The full variable domain, completed using reference TRBV19 and TRBJ1-5, is DGGITQSPKYLFRKEGQNVTLSCEQNLNHDAMYWYRQDPGQGLRLIYYSQIVNDFQKGDIAEGYSVSREKKESFPLTVTSAQKNPTAFYLCASSIAWDHGMQPQHFGDGTRLSIL.

The V gene is TRBV5-4, the J gene TRBJ2-1; D gene uncertain. V was shortened by 0 bases and J by 14 bases, with 15 bases between the two germline ends. This CDR3 contains 13 residues. Germline V gives CDR1 SGHNT, CDR2 YYREEE (reference sequence). The CDR3 bases are TGTGCCAGCAGCTTGGATGAGGTCCGTCCGGAGTTCTTC. This sequence encodes CASSLDEVRPEFF.

V usage is TRBV15 and J usage is TRBJ2-7, with D possibly being TRBD1 (5 bases). Trimming cost V 0 bases and J 2 bases, with 14 bases left between them. The CDR3 has 16 amino acids. Germline values: CDR1 LNHNV, CDR2 YYDKDF (reference sequence). The CDR3 DNA is TGTGCCACCAGCAGAGATGGGGCGGTCCGGACCTACGAGCAGTACTTC. Its protein product is CATSRDGAVRTYEQYF.

This chain uses TRBV7-9 with TRBJ2-7, with D unresolved. The CDR3 is made up of 15 amino acids. Germline V CDR1 and CDR2: SEHNR, FQNEAQ (reference sequence). V dropped 1 base and J dropped 2 bases, with 12 bases sitting between them. The CDR3 region has the DNA TGTGCCAGCAGCTTAGGCCGGATCGACCCCTACGAGCAGTACTTC. Translated, it gives CASSLGRIDPYEQYF.

The chain joins TRBV29-1 to TRBJ1-1; 8 bases align to TRBD1. Germline CDR1 SQVTM, CDR2 ANQGSEA. The CDR3 has 12 amino acids. With V trimmed by 7 bases and J by 7 bases, 8 bases remained unmatched. CDR3 sequence reads: CSGSTGGSEAFF. Here the CDR3 DNA reads TGCAGCGGGTCTACAGGGGGGAGTGAAGCTTTCTTT.

The V call is TRBV18, the J call TRBJ2-1, with 9 bases identical to TRBD2. This CDR3 comprises 15 residues. V was pared by 1 base and J by 7 bases, with 5 bases of the junction left unmatched. Germline V lookup: CDR1 KGHSH, CDR2 LQKENI. This CDR3 reads CASSPLKREVNEQFF. The DNA of the CDR3 is TGTGCCAGCTCACCACTTAAGCGGGAGGTGAATGAGCAGTTCTTC.

The chain employs TRBV7-9 and TRBJ1-2; D remains ambiguous. V was clipped by 3 bases and J by 4 bases, with 9 bases between them. Germline V CDR1 and CDR2: SEHNR, FQNEAQ (reference sequence). The CDR3 has 13 amino acids. The CDR3 protein is CASSLAGSYGYTF. CDR3 nucleotide sequence: TGTGCCAGCAGCTTGGCGGGGTCCTATGGCTACACCTTC.

Here the CDR3 DNA reads TGTGCCAGCAATATCCGCGGGACGTACTACGAGCAGTACTTC. Protein: CASNIRGTYYEQYF. The genes are TRBV28 and TRBJ2-7; a possible D gene is TRBD2 (6 bases). Germline V lookup: CDR1 MDHEN, CDR2 SYDVKM. The germline V and J ends were trimmed by 7 bases and 3 bases, with 16 bases remaining between them. There are 14 residues in the CDR3.

V and J are TRBV11-2 and TRBJ1-2, with a weak D call TRBD1 (5 bases). The CDR3 has 14 amino acids. V gave up 0 bases and J gave up 7 bases, with 12 bases separating them. CDR1 is SGHAT, CDR2 FQNNGV, per germline. In nucleotides, the CDR3 is TGTGCCAGCAGCTTAGATAGGGGCCCAGGTGGCTACACCTTC. It encodes CASSLDRGPGGYTF.

V usage is TRBV4-1 and J usage is TRBJ2-7; 11 bases are a match to TRBD2. After removal of 5 bases from V and 2 bases from J, the junction contained 5 bases not matched to a gene. Germline loops: CDR1 MGHRA, CDR2 YSYEKL. There are 15 residues in the CDR3. This chain's CDR3 is CASSFGTSGTYEQYF. The DNA of the CDR3 is TGCGCCAGCAGCTTCGGGACTAGCGGAACCTACGAGCAGTACTTC.

The rearrangement joins TRBV6-5 to TRBJ1-2; D remains ambiguous. The CDR3 spans 15 residues. V was pared by 6 bases and J by 7 bases, with 21 bases between. Germline V gene sequence: CDR1 MNHEY, CDR2 SVGAGI. The CDR3 region is CASSYGVPQSGGYTF. CDR3 nucleotides: TGTGCCAGCAGCTACGGGGTGCCCCAATCTGGTGGCTACACCTTC.

The sample holds a few counts of this clone. This sample also contains other DNA sequences that code for the same CDR3. This rearrangement joins TRBV11-2 to TRBJ2-1, with TRBD2 matching over 12 bases. Germline CDR1 reads SGHAT; CDR2 reads FQNNGV. This CDR3 is built from 16 residues. The V and J ends lost 5 bases and 5 bases, in that order; junction bases with no gene match: 7. CDR3 DNA sequence: TGTGCCAGCAGCCGAACTAGCGGGAGGACCCACAATGAGCAGTTCTTC. It yields the protein CASSRTSGRTHNEQFF. The whole variable domain, filled in from reference TRBV11-2 and TRBJ2-1, reads EAGVAQSPRYKIIEKRQSVAFWCNPISGHATLYWYQQILGQGPKLLIQFQNNGVVDDSQLPKDRFSAERLKGVDSTLKIQPAKLEDSAVYLCASSRTSGRTHNEQFFGPGTRLTVL.

This clone was recorded only once. The V call is TRBV15, the J call TRBJ2-7, with 8 bases that match TRBD1. The germline V gene has CDR1 LNHNV and CDR2 YYDKDF (reference sequence). Trimming removed 2 bases from V and 2 bases from J; junction bases left unmatched: 2. This CDR3 contains 14 residues. In nucleotides, the CDR3 is TGTGCCACCAGCAGATCGGGACAGGCCTACGAGCAGTACTTC. It codes for CATSRSGQAYEQYF.